Each of the 3 T cell receptor beta chains below was sequenced from the same sample in a study of naive and memory T cell subsets. The beta constant-region primer was an equimolar mix of two oligonucleotides covering TRBC1 and TRBC2. TCRdb re-analysed the UMI-ligation and nested PCR reads in MiXCR, keeping a single row per CDR3 protein. Among around 40,000 distinct CDR3 sequences listed, about 14% were seen once. The sample consisted of effector memory CD4+ T cells from blood. Subset meaning: effector memory, CD45RA- CD27-. The receptors originated from a human donor in good health.

This clonotype was found a few times. V is TRBV20-1 and J is TRBJ1-2; 9 nucleotides align to TRBD1. In germline, CDR1 is DFQATT, CDR2 SNEGSKA (reference sequence). With 6 bases clipped from V and 5 bases from J, the junction kept 22 bases outside the gene matches. The CDR3 is made up of 18 amino acids. In DNA form, the CDR3 reads TGCAGTGCCCCCCCGGGACAGGGTCCTCGGAGGGGATTTTATGGCTACACCTTC. It translates to CSAPPGQGPRRGFYGYTF.

The J gene is TRBJ2-3, the V gene TRBV2; maybe TRBD1 (6 bases). The CDR3 spans 14 residues. Germline V CDR1 and CDR2: SNHLY, FYNNEI. Between the trimmed V and J ends, which lost 6 bases and 3 bases, there was a span of 13 bases. The CDR3 DNA reads TGTGCCAGCAGCGCAGGGGTGGGGACAGATACGCAGTATTTT. Protein: CASSAGVGTDTQYF. Combining the CDR3 with reference TRBV2 and TRBJ2-3 gives the whole variable domain EPEVTQTPSHQVTQMGQEVILRCVPISNHLYFYWYRQILGQKVEFLVSFYNNEISEKSEIFDDQFSVERPDGSNFTLKIRSTKLEDSAMYFCASSAGVGTDTQYFGPGTRLTVL.

A few counts support this clonotype. The rearrangement joins TRBV7-9 to TRBJ2-5; maybe TRBD2 (6 bases). CDR1 is SEHNR and CDR2 is FQNEAQ in the germline V gene (reference sequence). The CDR3 loop spans 14 amino acids. The ends were cut back, 4 bases at V and 5 bases at J, with 14 bases in the middle. CDR3 region: CASSSGVAEETQYF. The CDR3 DNA reads TGTGCCAGCAGCTCCGGAGTAGCGGAGGAGACCCAGTACTTC. The full variable domain, in which reference TRBV7-9 and TRBJ2-5 provide the parts outside the CDR3, is DTGVSQNPRHKITKRGQNVTFRCDPISEHNRLYWYRQTLGQGPEFLTYFQNEAQLEKSRLLSDRFSAERPKGSFSTLEIQRTEQGDSAMYLCASSSGVAEETQYFGPGTRLLVL.